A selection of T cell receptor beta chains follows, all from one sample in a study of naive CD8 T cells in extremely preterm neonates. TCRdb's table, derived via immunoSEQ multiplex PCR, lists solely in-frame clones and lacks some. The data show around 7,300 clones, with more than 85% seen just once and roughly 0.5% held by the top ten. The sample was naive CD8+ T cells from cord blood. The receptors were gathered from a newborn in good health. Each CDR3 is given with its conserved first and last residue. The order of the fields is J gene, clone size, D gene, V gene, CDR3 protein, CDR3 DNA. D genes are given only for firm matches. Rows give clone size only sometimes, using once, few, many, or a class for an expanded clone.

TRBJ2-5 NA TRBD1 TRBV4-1 CASSAGTGETQYF TGCGCCAGCAGCGCGGGGACAGGGGAGACCCAGTACTTC
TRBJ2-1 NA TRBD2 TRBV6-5 CASRLASSYNEQFF TGTGCCAGCAGACTAGCGAGCTCCTACAATGAGCAGTTCTTC
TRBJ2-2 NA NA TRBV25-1 CGVRLNTGELFF TGTGGAGTCAGGCTTAACACCGGGGAGCTGTTTTTT
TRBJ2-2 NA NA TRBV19 CASSIDSYTGELFF TGTGCCAGTAGTATTGACAGCTACACCGGGGAGCTGTTTTTT
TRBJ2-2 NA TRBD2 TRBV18 CASSPPDTSGSPGELFF TGTGCCAGCTCACCACCAGATACTAGCGGGAGCCCCGGGGAGCTGTTTTTT
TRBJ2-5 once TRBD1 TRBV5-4 CASRKGQGEETQYF TGTGCCAGCAGGAAGGGACAGGGCGAAGAGACCCAGTACTTC
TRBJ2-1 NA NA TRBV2 CASTGRGLLNEQFF TGTGCCAGCACGGGCAGGGGCCTTCTTAATGAGCAGTTCTTC
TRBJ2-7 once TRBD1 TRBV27 CASSLYGTGPYEQYF TGTGCCAGCAGTTTATACGGGACAGGGCCCTACGAGCAGTACTTC
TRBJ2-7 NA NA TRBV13 CASSAPVVGVREQYF TGTGCCAGCAGCGCCCCGGTGGTCGGAGTAAGGGAGCAGTACTTC
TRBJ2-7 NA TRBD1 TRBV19 CASRGQEGPYEQYF TGTGCCAGTAGGGGACAGGAGGGGCCCTACGAGCAGTACTTC
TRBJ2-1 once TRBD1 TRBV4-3 CASSPDRAPYNEQFF TGCGCCAGCAGCCCGGACAGGGCGCCTTACAATGAGCAGTTCTTC
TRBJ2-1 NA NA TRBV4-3 CASSQVGFRDEQFF TGCGCCAGCAGCCAAGTGGGGTTCAGGGATGAGCAGTTCTTC
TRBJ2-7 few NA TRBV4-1 CASSLAAYEQYF TGCGCCAGCAGCCTAGCGGCCTACGAGCAGTACTTC
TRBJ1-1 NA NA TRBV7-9 CASRPERNTEAFF TGTGCCAGCAGGCCGGAGAGGAACACTGAAGCTTTCTTT
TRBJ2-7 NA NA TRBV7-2 CASSVTYEQYF TGTGCCAGCAGCGTAACCTACGAGCAGTACTTC
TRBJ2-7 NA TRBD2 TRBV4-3 CASSPGLAGSYEQYF TGCGCCAGCAGCCCCGGACTAGCGGGGTCCTACGAGCAGTACTTC
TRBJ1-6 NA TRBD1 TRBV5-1 CASSLGSGGNSPLHF TGCGCCAGCAGCTTGGGGTCAGGGGGAAATTCACCCCTCCACTTT
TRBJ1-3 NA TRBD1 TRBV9 CASSALTQGAGNTIYF TGTGCCAGCAGCGCCCTGACACAGGGGGCGGGAAACACCATATATTTT
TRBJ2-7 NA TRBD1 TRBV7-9 CASSEGTGGYEQYF TGTGCCAGCAGCGAGGGGACAGGGGGGTACGAGCAGTACTTC
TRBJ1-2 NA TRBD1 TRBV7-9 CASSHDRGGYTF TGTGCCAGCAGCCATGACAGGGGTGGCTACACCTTC
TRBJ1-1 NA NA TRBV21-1 CASSKGGGGEAFF TGTGCCAGCAGCAAAGGCGGAGGCGGAGAAGCTTTCTTT
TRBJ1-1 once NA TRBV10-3 CAARQMNTEAFF TGTGCCGCCAGACAGATGAACACTGAAGCTTTCTTT
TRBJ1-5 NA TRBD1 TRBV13 CASSSDRENQPQHF TGTGCCAGCAGCTCAGACAGGGAGAATCAGCCCCAGCATTTT